The 20 T cell receptor beta chains presented below share a single source sample, sequenced in a study of HIV-infected patients and healthy controls. The repertoire came from unfractionated whole blood and reflected all unsorted peripheral T cells. Alpha and beta constant-region primers primed reverse transcription of about 500 ng RNA. Alpha and beta chain libraries were made separately by chain-specific third strand synthesis with multiplexing indices. A single record per CDR3 protein comes from TCRdb applying MiXCR to the 5' RACE reads. The sample shows roughly 6,000 distinct CDR3 sequences, roughly a tenth of them seen only once. The starting material was blood, obtained before antiretroviral therapy. The receptors shown here come from an adult with HIV infection.

The sample holds a few counts of this clonotype. The V gene is TRBV4-1, the J gene TRBJ2-6, with D perhaps being TRBD1 or TRBD2 (6 bases each). Germline lookup yields CDR1 MGHRA and CDR2 YSYEKL. Trimming pared 1 base from V and 2 bases from J, leaving 15 bases between. The CDR3 has 18 residues. Written as DNA, the CDR3 is TGCGCCAGCAGCCAAGGAGGGTTTGGGGGGCCTGGGGCCAACGTCCTGACTTTC. It encodes CASSQGGFGGPGANVLTF.

This clonotype is categorized as medium-sized. The chain employs TRBV5-1 and TRBJ1-4; TRBD1 might be the D (6 bases). V lost 4 bases, J lost 8 bases, and 9 bases lay in between. This CDR3 region has 12 residues. Looked up from germline, CDR1 is SGHRS and CDR2 is YFSETQ. The CDR3 DNA is TGCGCCAGCAGCAAAACAGGGGAAAAACTGTTTTTT. Protein product: CASSKTGEKLFF.

In its sample, this clonotype is medium-sized (0.01 to 0.1%). This rearrangement joins TRBV20-1 to TRBJ1-2; perhaps TRBD1 as D (5 bases). CDR3 size: 13 residues. Germline V gene lookup returns CDR1 DFQATT and CDR2 SNEGSKA (reference sequence). V lost 1 base and J lost 3, with 9 bases in between. This chain's CDR3 is CSARVQAYYGYTF. The CDR3 nucleotides read TGCAGTGCTAGAGTACAGGCCTACTATGGCTACACCTTC.

This clonotype ranks as medium-sized. The DNA of the CDR3 is TGTGCCAGCAGCTGGCACAGGGGCGGTGGGACAGATACGCAGTATTTT. Its translation: CASSWHRGGGTDTQYF. The chain links TRBV11-1 to TRBJ2-3; 7 bases are shared with TRBD1. Germline loops: CDR1 SGHAT, CDR2 FQDESV (reference sequence). The trim removed 4 bases at V and 3 bases at J, leaving 10 bases unmatched. CDR3 length equals 16 residues.

This clonotype qualifies as medium-sized (0.01 to 0.1%). The chain joins TRBV6-5 to TRBJ1-2; 10 bases agree with TRBD1. From germline, CDR1 is MNHEY and CDR2 SVGAGI. The V segment lost 2 bases and the J segment 5 bases; nucleotides outside the gene matches: 5. CDR3 length: 15 amino acids. The CDR3 loop is CASSYVGQGVYGYTF. The CDR3 DNA reads as TGTGCCAGCAGTTACGTAGGACAGGGGGTATATGGCTACACCTTC.

Ten or more counts support this clonotype. This chain connects TRBV18 to TRBJ2-5; D not resolved. Germline lookup yields CDR1 KGHSH and CDR2 LQKENI. The CDR3 has 14 residues. V shed 8 bases and J shed 1 base, with 14 bases lying between them. The CDR3 nucleotides are TGTGCCAGCCGTGGTTTAGTGGGCCAAGAGACCCAGTACTTC. Translating it yields CASRGLVGQETQYF.

The gene calls are TRBV29-1 and TRBJ1-2, with D uncertain. CDR1 and CDR2 from the germline V gene are SQVTM and ANQGSEA. The CDR3 has 14 residues. The V and J ends lost 4 bases and 1 base respectively, with 13 bases between them. CDR3 residues: CSVGNSGLNYGYTF. The CDR3 DNA is TGCAGCGTTGGAAACAGTGGTCTTAACTATGGCTACACCTTC.

This clonotype rates as medium-sized (0.01 to 0.1%). J is TRBJ1-2 and V is TRBV28, with 9 bases identical to TRBD1. The CDR3 runs to 13 residues. The germline CDR1 and CDR2 sequences are MDHEN and SYDVKM. With 6 bases clipped from V and 6 bases from J, the junction kept 5 bases outside the gene matches. CDR3 coding DNA: TGTGCCAGCAGGTTTACAGGGGGCGATGGCTACACCTTC. Protein sequence: CASRFTGGDGYTF.

This clonotype showed up just a few times. V gene TRBV5-1 combines with J gene TRBJ2-7, with TRBD1 as a possible D gene (5 bases). Trimming shortened V by 4 bases and J by 4 bases, and 15 bases separated the two germline ends. The germline V gene has CDR1 SGHRS and CDR2 YFSETQ. The CDR3 contains 14 residues. The CDR3 here is CASSLSTQAYEQYF. The CDR3 DNA is TGCGCCAGCAGCCTCTCGACACAGGCTTACGAGCAGTACTTC.

Judged by abundance, this clonotype is medium-sized. V usage is TRBV29-1 and J usage is TRBJ1-1; D gene unclear. The CDR3 loop spans 12 amino acids. V shed 4 bases and J shed 0 bases, with 6 bases lying between them. The germline V gene has CDR1 SQVTM and CDR2 ANQGSEA. CDR3 loop: CSVVSLNTEAFF. The CDR3 region has the DNA TGCAGCGTTGTTTCTTTGAACACTGAAGCTTTCTTT.

This clonotype is termed medium-sized. The CDR3 DNA reads as TGTGCCGCCGGGACAGGGGGGCAGGTAGCCAAAAACATTCAGTACTTC. This sequence encodes CAAGTGGQVAKNIQYF. The J gene is TRBJ2-4, the V gene TRBV10-3, with TRBD1 matching 11 bases. This CDR3 is 16 amino acids long. Losses at the gene ends were 11 bases for V and 0 bases for J; bases not matched to a gene: 9. CDR1 and CDR2 (germline): ENHRY, SYGVKD.

By share, this clonotype ranks as medium-sized. The V call is TRBV12-3 or TRBV12-4, the J call TRBJ2-3; 9 nucleotides line up with TRBD2. The CDR3 runs to 16 residues. J gave up 6 bases and V 5 bases, and 12 bases lay outside the gene matches. The CDR3 is CASSLSLAGVGDTQYF. In DNA, the CDR3 is TGTGCCAGCAGTCTCAGTTTAGCGGGGGTTGGGGATACGCAGTATTTT.

For the CDR3, the DNA is TGTGCCAGCACCCTTGCCTTCGGGGGTCGCACAGATACGCAGTATTTT. Translated, it gives CASTLAFGGRTDTQYF. The chain has TRBV5-4 and TRBJ2-3, with TRBD2 as a possible D gene (6 bases). Germline V gene lookup returns CDR1 SGHNT and CDR2 YYREEE (reference sequence). The CDR3 covers 16 residues. Deletions cut 6 bases from V and 1 base from J, with 18 bases between.

By share of the sample, this clonotype is medium-sized. The chain uses TRBV5-1 and TRBJ2-5; 7 nucleotides agree with TRBD2. The CDR3 has 14 residues. Germline CDR1 reads SGHRS; CDR2 reads YFSETQ. V trimming: 4 bases; J trimming: 7 bases; junction bases outside the gene matches: 10. In DNA, the CDR3 is TGCGCCAGCAGCCCGCCGGGAGGCAGGGTGACCCAGTACTTC. Translating gives CASSPPGGRVTQYF.

This clonotype was detected ten times or more. CDR3 bases: TGTGCCAGCAGCTTGTGGGGGGCGGGGGAGCAGTACTTC. This gives the protein CASSLWGAGEQYF. The chain joins TRBV11-2 to TRBJ2-7; possibly TRBD1 or TRBD2 for D (6 bases each). Germline loops: CDR1 SGHAT, CDR2 FQNNGV. This CDR3 has 13 amino acids. The ends were cut back, 3 bases at V and 7 bases at J, with 13 bases in the middle.

This clonotype is classed as medium-sized. CDR3 in DNA: TGTGCCAGCGGACTAGCGGGGGGGCTGGATACGCAGTATTTT. It encodes CASGLAGGLDTQYF. V and J are TRBV19 and TRBJ2-3; 15 bases line up with TRBD2. With 9 bases clipped from V and 6 bases from J, the junction kept 4 bases outside the gene matches. Per germline, CDR1 LNHDA and CDR2 SQIVND (reference sequence). The CDR3 contains 14 residues.

A single count supports this clonotype. This could be a read error, since a much larger clone is one nucleotide away. V gene TRBV7-9 combines with J gene TRBJ1-1; a weak D match, TRBD1 (6 bases). CDR3 length: 14 amino acids. The germline gives CDR1 SEHNR, CDR2 FQNEAQ (reference sequence). The germline V and J ends were trimmed by 4 bases and 5 bases, with 14 bases remaining between them. The CDR3 protein is CASSSGHGGTEAFF. The CDR3 bases are TGTGCCAGCAGCTCGGGACATGGGGGGACTGAAGCTTTCTTT.

By frequency in the sample, this clonotype is medium-sized. The chain links TRBV24-1 to TRBJ1-5; D remains unclear. Trimming pared 9 bases from V and 4 bases from J, leaving 12 bases between. Germline CDR1 is KGHDR and CDR2 is SFDVKD. The CDR3 extends over 13 amino acids. The CDR3 DNA reads as TGTGCCACCGACGCTAAGAGAAATCAGCCCCAGCATTTT. This translates into CATDAKRNQPQHF.

This clonotype occurred a few times. One end of the junction fails to match germline, which may point to a read error. The V call is TRBV6-1, the J call TRBJ1-5; D might be TRBD1 (6 bases). This CDR3 region has 13 residues. Germline V CDR1 and CDR2: MNHNS, SASEGT. CDR3 sequence (DNA): TGTGCCGGCAGCGGGGGGCCCAATCAGCCCCAGCATTTT. Translated, it gives CAGSGGPNQPQHF.

This clonotype is medium-sized (0.01 to 0.1%) by share. The chain carries TRBV3-1 and TRBJ2-1; D unresolved. This CDR3 is 17 amino acids long. The germline V and J ends were trimmed by 0 bases and 3 bases, with 15 bases remaining between them. The germline CDR1 and CDR2 sequences are LGHDT and YNNKEL (reference sequence). The chain's CDR3 is CASSQDWPSEYYNEQFF. DNA for the CDR3: TGTGCCAGCAGCCAAGATTGGCCCTCCGAGTACTACAATGAGCAGTTCTTC.